Listed here are 14 T cell receptor beta chains from one sample, sequenced in a study of OX40 agonist ivuxolimab in advanced cancers. The method was the immunoSEQ multiplex PCR assay. What TCRdb holds here is the immuneACCESS table cut down to in-frame rearrangements. Part of the clones is not present; checked against another copy, under half of the missing clones reflect an unresolved V gene, and the others are unexplained. In this sample the table shows about 69,000 clones, about nine tenths of which occur a single time. Roughly 14% of the sample is in the top ten clones. The sequencing used CD4+ or CD8+ T cells sorted from blood, collected in a trial of the OX40 agonist ivuxolimab. These receptors originate from an adult with an advanced solid tumor such as melanoma, head and neck, liver or kidney cancer.

V is TRBV7-2 and J is TRBJ2-1, with D unresolved. Germline assignment: CDR1 SGHTA and CDR2 FQGNSA. Deletions cut 4 bases from V and 8 bases from J, with 12 bases between. The CDR3 covers 13 residues. The CDR3 protein is CASSSGRSHEQFF. CDR3 sequence (DNA): TGTGCCAGCAGCTCTGGACGAAGCCATGAGCAGTTCTTC.

The rearrangement uses TRBV4-1 and TRBJ1-2; D possibly corresponds to TRBD1 (6 bases). Trimming left V 2 bases short and J 6 bases short, with 10 bases between. Germline values: CDR1 MGHRA, CDR2 YSYEKL. The CDR3 runs 13 residues. The CDR3 sequence: CASSQLRGDGYTF. The CDR3 DNA follows: TGCGCCAGCAGCCAACTAAGGGGGGATGGCTACACCTTC.

The rearrangement links TRBV6-1 to TRBJ1-5; D not certain. This CDR3 is built from 14 residues. The V gene lost 2 bases and the J gene lost 0 bases, with 5 bases spanning the gap. CDR1 MNHNS and CDR2 SASEGT come from the germline V gene. In nucleotides, the CDR3 is TGTGCCAGCAGTGAACCGTATAGCAATCAGCCCCAGCATTTT. Its protein product is CASSEPYSNQPQHF.

The chain combines TRBV7-9 with TRBJ2-7; D remains ambiguous. Germline assignment: CDR1 SEHNR and CDR2 FQNEAQ (reference sequence). The CDR3 is made up of 11 amino acids. V was cut by 5 bases and J by 3 bases, with 5 bases left in between. As DNA, the CDR3 is TGTGCCAGCAGCCTTGACTACGAGCAGTACTTC. Its protein is CASSLDYEQYF.

The V and J genes are TRBV4-3 and TRBJ2-1; D is perhaps TRBD2 (5 bases). The CDR3 totals 13 residues. V dropped 1 base and J dropped 8 bases, with 9 bases sitting between them. In germline, CDR1 is LGHNA, CDR2 YSLEER. The CDR3 region has the DNA TGCGCCAGCAGCCAAGTTAGTAGCGATGAGCAGTTCTTC. Its translation: CASSQVSSDEQFF.

The V and J genes are TRBV10-3 and TRBJ2-2; D not resolved. The CDR3 loop spans 12 amino acids. Looked up from germline, CDR1 is ENHRY and CDR2 is SYGVKD. The ends were cut back, 9 bases at V and 5 bases at J, with 10 bases in the middle. Here the CDR3 DNA reads TGTGCCATAGGCCAGACTACCGGGGAGCTGTTTTTT. It specifies CAIGQTTGELFF.

The chain combines TRBV28 with TRBJ1-2; D ambiguous. This CDR3 has 13 residues. Trimming left V 5 bases short and J 0 bases short, with 7 bases between. Germline CDR1 and CDR2: MDHEN and SYDVKM. The CDR3 loop is CASSPGANYGYTF. Here the CDR3 DNA reads TGTGCCAGCAGTCCTGGGGCTAACTATGGCTACACCTTC.

This rearrangement joins TRBV9 to TRBJ2-1, with a weak D call TRBD2 (5 bases). Germline V gives CDR1 SGDLS, CDR2 YYNGEE. CDR3 size: 15 residues. The ends were cut back, 0 bases at V and 0 bases at J, with 7 bases in the middle. The CDR3 nucleotides read TGTGCCAGCAGCGTAGGGACTTACTCCTACAATGAGCAGTTCTTC. Protein: CASSVGTYSYNEQFF.

The V and J genes are TRBV13 and TRBJ2-3, with D perhaps TRBD2 (6 bases). Germline V gives CDR1 PRHDT, CDR2 FYEKMQ (reference sequence). Trimming took off 1 base at V and 5 bases at J, with 7 bases between the two ends. The CDR3 consists of 13 residues. The CDR3 here is CASSLAEGDTQYF. The CDR3, as DNA: TGTGCCAGCAGCTTAGCGGAGGGAGATACGCAGTATTTT. Together with reference TRBV13 and TRBJ2-3, the CDR3 gives the full variable domain: AAGVIQSPRHLIKEKRETATLKCYPIPRHDTVYWYQQGPGQDPQFLISFYEKMQSDKGSIPDRFSAQQFSDYHSELNMSSLELGDSALYFCASSLAEGDTQYFGPGTRLTVL.

The rearrangement links TRBV7-9 to TRBJ2-7, with D unclear. Trimming removed 0 bases at V and 6 bases at J, with 6 bases between. This CDR3 region has 12 residues. CDR1 is SEHNR and CDR2 is FQNEAQ in the germline V gene (reference sequence). The CDR3 DNA sequence: TGTGCCAGCAGCTTAGCTTTAAGCGAGCAGTACTTC. It yields the protein CASSLALSEQYF.

The CDR3 sequence: CASSKNPWGTEAFF. The CDR3 bases are TGTGCCAGCAGCAAAAACCCCTGGGGCACTGAAGCTTTCTTT. The chain combines TRBV13 with TRBJ1-1; D unclear. V gave up 5 bases and J gave up 4 bases, with 14 bases separating them. Germline CDR1 reads PRHDT; CDR2 reads FYEKMQ (reference sequence). The CDR3 consists of 14 residues. The full variable domain, completed using reference TRBV13 and TRBJ1-1, is AAGVIQSPRHLIKEKRETATLKCYPIPRHDTVYWYQQGPGQDPQFLISFYEKMQSDKGSIPDRFSAQQFSDYHSELNMSSLELGDSALYFCASSKNPWGTEAFFGQGTRLTVV.

Regarding this clone: Mismatch with germline at one junction end may stem from a read error. The chain is built from TRBV7-7 and TRBJ2-3; 13 nucleotides align to TRBD2. The germline CDR1 and CDR2 sequences are SSHAT and FNYEAQ (reference sequence). This CDR3 has 15 residues. The CDR3 DNA reads TGTGCTAGCAGCTCACTAGCGGGAGGGCCAGAAGCGCAGTATTTT. Translating gives CASSSLAGGPEAQYF.

This clone was detected once. The gene calls are TRBV28 and TRBJ2-7, with D perhaps TRBD2 (5 bases). The CDR3 spans 13 residues. The V gene's germline CDR1 is MDHEN and CDR2 SYDVKM. V gave up 6 bases and J gave up 7 bases, with 16 bases separating them. CDR3 residues: CASSMGDWREQYF. CDR3 sequence (DNA): TGTGCCAGCAGCATGGGTGACTGGAGGGAGCAGTACTTC.

The chain couples TRBV29-1 to TRBJ2-1; D possibly matches TRBD1 or TRBD2 (7 bases each). Germline assignment: CDR1 SQVTM and CDR2 ANQGSEA. The CDR3 extends over 17 amino acids. Trimming removed 6 bases at V and 1 base at J, with 22 bases between. For the CDR3, the DNA is TGCAGCGTAAGCGGGACAGCCGGTGGTAGGTCCTACAATGAGCAGTTCTTC. Translating gives CSVSGTAGGRSYNEQFF.